The next 29 T cell receptor beta chains were all read from a single sample in a study of blood T cell repertoires in COVID-19. Assay: immunoSEQ multiplex PCR; the TCRdb copy retains only in-frame clones and omits some. The table has over 50,000 clones, roughly 80% seen once; the top ten hold approximately 4%. The sequenced sample consisted of PBMCs or T cells enriched from blood (not recorded which). These receptors originate from a woman aged 35 to 49 with acute COVID-19.

V and J are TRBV6-1 and TRBJ1-5; no reliable D call. This CDR3 is built from 13 residues. CDR1 is MNHNS, CDR2 SASEGT, per germline. V lost 0 bases and J lost 7, with 7 bases in between. The CDR3 here is CASSEAPSQPQHF. In DNA form, the CDR3 reads TGTGCCAGCAGTGAAGCTCCGAGCCAGCCCCAGCATTTT.

The CDR3 coding sequence is TGTGCCAGCAGCCCTCGGACTAGCGGGGGTGAGACCCAGTACTTC. This codes for CASSPRTSGGETQYF. This chain uses TRBV9 with TRBJ2-5; 13 bases align to TRBD2. V was clipped by 4 bases and J by 5 bases; unmatched bases: 5. Germline-derived CDR1 and CDR2 are SGDLS and YYNGEE. The CDR3 is 15 residues long.

This chain joins TRBV6-5 and TRBJ1-3; 9 bases are shared with TRBD1. The CDR3 runs 14 residues. The trim removed 6 bases at V and 4 bases at J, leaving 4 bases unmatched. Germline CDR1 MNHEY, CDR2 SVGAGI. The CDR3 sequence: CASSSGTGGNTIYF. The CDR3 region has the DNA TGTGCCAGCAGCTCCGGGACAGGGGGAAACACCATATATTTT.

This clone has more than one count but fewer than ten. This chain joins TRBV27 and TRBJ2-2; TRBD1 matches at 7 bases. CDR1 and CDR2 from the germline V gene are MNHEY and SMNVEV (reference sequence). V gave up 5 bases and J gave up 7 bases; unmatched junction bases: 10. CDR3 length equals 15 residues. The CDR3 region has the DNA TGTGCCAGCAGTCCCTCCCTCGACAGGGTCGGGGAGCTGTTTTTT. Residues: CASSPSLDRVGELFF.

The chain carries TRBV5-1 and TRBJ2-5, with 7 bases that match TRBD2. Germline loops: CDR1 SGHRS, CDR2 YFSETQ. This CDR3 is built from 16 residues. V lost 0 bases, J lost 1 base, and 6 bases stayed unmatched. CDR3 DNA: TGCGCCAGCAGCTTGGGGGCGGGGGATTCCCAAGAGACCCAGTACTTC. Residues: CASSLGAGDSQETQYF.

This clone was seen once. One junction end does not reproduce the germline sequence, and a read error may be involved. V gene TRBV7-7 combines with J gene TRBJ2-5; no firm D call. The CDR3 runs to 13 residues. Germline CDR1 is SSHAT and CDR2 is FNYEAQ (reference sequence). The CDR3 coding sequence is TGTGCTAGCAGCTTAGCCAACCAAGAGACCCAGTACTTC. It translates to CASSLANQETQYF.

The rearrangement uses TRBV19 and TRBJ2-1, with TRBD1 matching 8 bases. V shed 3 bases and J 3 bases; nucleotides not matched to a gene: 4. Germline values: CDR1 LNHDA, CDR2 SQIVND (reference sequence). The CDR3 sequence is 15 residues long. CDR3 residues: CASSISQGVYNEQFF. DNA of the CDR3: TGTGCCAGTAGTATTTCACAGGGGGTCTACAATGAGCAGTTCTTC.

In its sample, this clone was seen once. The chain has TRBV18 and TRBJ2-3; 10 bases map to TRBD2. Germline V gene sequence: CDR1 KGHSH, CDR2 LQKENI. With V trimmed by 6 bases and J by 1 base, 13 bases remained unmatched. There are 18 residues in the CDR3. DNA for the CDR3: TGTGCCAGCTCGCCCCTCGCGGCTAGCGGGAGCGGCACAGATACGCAGTATTTT. This translates into CASSPLAASGSGTDTQYF.

The table lists this clone with a count of one. This chain uses TRBV27 with TRBJ2-7; weak D call: TRBD1 (5 bases). The V gene lost 7 bases and the J gene lost 6 bases, with 19 bases spanning the gap. CDR1 and CDR2 (germline): MNHEY, SMNVEV (reference sequence). There are 14 residues in the CDR3. For the CDR3, the DNA is TGTGCCAGCATCAATTGGGGCCGGTTTCCCGAGCAGTACTTC. Its translation is CASINWGRFPEQYF.

This clone was recorded only once. J is TRBJ2-3 and V is TRBV5-1, with 7 bases aligning to TRBD1. The CDR3 totals 15 residues. Germline V lookup: CDR1 SGHRS, CDR2 YFSETQ. The V and J ends lost 0 bases and 3 bases, in that order; junction bases with no gene match: 4. In DNA form, the CDR3 reads TGCGCCAGCAGCTTGGCCCACAGGGGAACAGATACGCAGTATTTT. Its translation: CASSLAHRGTDTQYF.

The chain couples TRBV5-4 to TRBJ1-1, with D unclear. Germline V lookup: CDR1 SGHNT, CDR2 YYREEE (reference sequence). Trimming pared 0 bases from V and 4 bases from J, leaving 13 bases between. This CDR3 is 15 amino acids long. The CDR3 here is CASSLVWGDGTEAFF. Here the CDR3 DNA reads TGTGCCAGCAGCTTGGTTTGGGGAGATGGCACTGAAGCTTTCTTT.

CDR3 in amino acids: CASSPGGVGTDTQYF. CDR3 coding DNA: TGTGCCAGCAGTCCGGGGGGTGTTGGAACAGATACGCAGTATTTT. The V call is TRBV28, the J call TRBJ2-3; TRBD2 matches 7 bases. Germline V gene data show CDR1 as MDHEN and CDR2 as SYDVKM. CDR3 length: 15 residues. Unmatched junction bases numbered 8, after V lost 5 bases and J lost 3 bases.

The chain is built from TRBV5-1 and TRBJ2-5; 8 bases align to TRBD1. CDR1 and CDR2 from the germline V gene are SGHRS and YFSETQ. V was clipped by 4 bases and J by 5 bases; unmatched bases: 7. This CDR3 spans 14 amino acids. The CDR3 region is CASSNRGFGETQYF. As DNA, the CDR3 is TGCGCCAGCAGCAACAGGGGGTTTGGGGAGACCCAGTACTTC.

The chain couples TRBV28 to TRBJ1-4; no reliable D call. The CDR3 is 14 residues long. Trimming cost V 3 bases and J 7 bases, with 12 bases left between them. CDR1 and CDR2 (germline): MDHEN, SYDVKM. In DNA form, the CDR3 reads TGTGCCAGCAGTTTTCGGGAAGGTGGTGAAAAACTGTTTTTT. Protein: CASSFREGGEKLFF.

This chain uses TRBV6-5 with TRBJ1-1; 8 bases are shared with TRBD1. Germline CDR1 MNHEY, CDR2 SVGAGI. The V and J ends lost 6 bases and 0 bases, in that order; junction bases with no gene match: 3. This CDR3 spans 14 amino acids. The CDR3 loop is CASSWTGMNTEAFF. CDR3 coding DNA: TGTGCCAGCAGCTGGACAGGGATGAACACTGAAGCTTTCTTT.

The chain joins TRBV19 to TRBJ2-1; 9 bases line up with TRBD2. The length of the CDR3 is 14 residues. Per the germline V gene, CDR1 is LNHDA and CDR2 is SQIVND (reference sequence). Trimming cost V 3 bases and J 7 bases; bases outside gene matches: 4. The CDR3 DNA follows: TGTGCCAGTAGTATGCGGGGGGGCTCTAATGAGCAGTTCTTC. It specifies CASSMRGGSNEQFF.

This rearrangement joins TRBV7-8 to TRBJ1-2; no reliable D call. CDR1 is SGHVS and CDR2 is FQNEAQ in the germline V gene. Trimming cost V 7 bases and J 0 bases, with 12 bases left between them. The CDR3 length is 14 residues. CDR3: CASTQNLANYGYTF. The CDR3 region has the DNA TGTGCCAGCACCCAAAACCTAGCTAACTATGGCTACACCTTC.

The genes are TRBV27 and TRBJ2-5; TRBD1 matches 9 bases. CDR1 MNHEY and CDR2 SMNVEV come from the germline V gene (reference sequence). This CDR3 comprises 15 residues. Unmatched junction bases numbered 8, after V lost 4 bases and J lost 5 bases. CDR3 DNA: TGTGCCAGCAGTTCGGGACAGGGTTTGGGGGAGACCCAGTACTTC. Residues: CASSSGQGLGETQYF.

V gene TRBV5-4 combines with J gene TRBJ1-2; D gene unclear. V dropped 5 bases and J dropped 6 bases, with 14 bases sitting between them. This CDR3 contains 13 residues. CDR1 SGHNT and CDR2 YYREEE come from the germline V gene (reference sequence). CDR3 protein: CASRLNEEHGYTF. CDR3 sequence (DNA): TGTGCCAGCAGACTCAACGAGGAGCATGGCTACACCTTC.

The V and J genes are TRBV6-5 and TRBJ2-2; D possibly corresponds to TRBD2 (5 bases). The germline V gene encodes CDR1 MNHEY and CDR2 SVGAGI. Trimming left V 4 bases short and J 4 bases short, with 10 bases between. The length of the CDR3 is 14 residues. The DNA of the CDR3 is TGTGCCAGCAGTTTAAGAGGGATCACCGGGGAGCTGTTTTTT. It encodes CASSLRGITGELFF.

This sequence joins TRBV6-5 and TRBJ2-7; TRBD1 might be the D (6 bases). The ends were cut back, 7 bases at V and 6 bases at J, with 7 bases in the middle. Germline CDR1 reads MNHEY; CDR2 reads SVGAGI. This CDR3 comprises 10 residues. CDR3 region: CASKGVEQYF. The CDR3 coding sequence is TGTGCCAGCAAGGGGGTCGAGCAGTACTTC.

CDR3 coding DNA: TGCAGCGCCCCGGTCCTCCCAACTCATGGCTACACCTTC. It is translated as CSAPVLPTHGYTF. The chain couples TRBV29-1 to TRBJ1-2; D uncertain. CDR3 size: 13 residues. The germline V gene has CDR1 SQVTM and CDR2 ANQGSEA. Trimming stripped 7 bases from V and 6 bases from J, with 18 bases between.

The chain joins TRBV9 to TRBJ1-3; no clear D. Trimming stripped 3 bases from V and 2 bases from J, with 15 bases between. Germline values: CDR1 SGDLS, CDR2 YYNGEE. The CDR3 is made up of 16 amino acids. Here the CDR3 DNA reads TGTGCCAGCAGCGGGGCCTCGACCCAGACTGGAAACACCATATATTTT. Amino acid sequence: CASSGASTQTGNTIYF. The full variable domain, its missing parts supplied by reference TRBV9 and TRBJ1-3, is DSGVTQTPKHLITATGQRVTLRCSPRSGDLSVYWYQQSLDQGLQFLIQYYNGEERAKGNILERFSAQQFPDLHSELNLSSLELGDSALYFCASSGASTQTGNTIYFGEGSWLTVV.

CDR3 coding DNA: TGTGCCAGTAGAAGGTGGGGCAAAGCTAATGAAAAACTGTTTTTT. It is translated as CASRRWGKANEKLFF. The chain links TRBV19 to TRBJ1-4, with TRBD1 as a possible D gene (5 bases). The germline V gene encodes CDR1 LNHDA and CDR2 SQIVND (reference sequence). The CDR3 is 15 amino acids. Trimming took 6 bases from V and 3 from J, leaving 14 bases between them. Supplemented by reference TRBV19 and TRBJ1-4, the full variable domain reads DGGITQSPKYLFRKEGQNVTLSCEQNLNHDAMYWYRQDPGQGLRLIYYSQIVNDFQKGDIAEGYSVSREKKESFPLTVTSAQKNPTAFYLCASRRWGKANEKLFFGSGTQLSVL.

The chain has TRBV21-1 and TRBJ1-5; no DNA check was done on the table's D call, TRBD1. TRBV21-1 is classified as a pseudogene. This CDR3 contains 15 residues. The CDR3 DNA reads TGTGCCAGCTTGGACAGGGGGCGAAGCAATCAGCCCCAGCATTTT. Its translation: CASLDRGRSNQPQHF.

This clone was seen more than once but under ten times. J is TRBJ1-6 and V is TRBV16; D uncertain. Germline V CDR1 and CDR2: KGHSY, FQNENV. The CDR3 loop spans 15 amino acids. Trimming stripped 3 bases from V and 8 bases from J, with 14 bases between. CDR3 sequence (DNA): TGTGCCAGCAGCCAGGCGGGTGGATGGGATTCACCCCTCCACTTT. Amino acid sequence: CASSQAGGWDSPLHF.

The chain links TRBV11-2 to TRBJ2-2; D might be TRBD1 (8 bases). This CDR3 is 18 amino acids long. V lost 0 bases and J lost 2, with 16 bases in between. Germline-derived CDR1 and CDR2 are SGHAT and FQNNGV. Here the CDR3 DNA reads TGTGCCAGCAGCTTAGACGGGGGGACAGGTGTAAACACCGGGGAGCTGTTTTTT. This encodes CASSLDGGTGVNTGELFF.

The J gene is TRBJ2-7, the V gene TRBV28; 10 bases fit TRBD1. The CDR3 spans 15 residues. From germline, CDR1 is MDHEN and CDR2 SYDVKM. V lost 6 bases and J lost 3; bases outside the gene matches: 8. The CDR3 is CASSPPGQGIYEQYF. CDR3 bases: TGTGCCAGCAGCCCCCCGGGACAGGGGATCTACGAGCAGTACTTC.

This chain joins TRBV3-1 (or the pseudogene TRBV3-2) and TRBJ1-2, with TRBD1 matching 8 bases. Per germline, CDR1 LGHDT and CDR2 YNNKEL (reference sequence). Trimming at V came to 4 bases and at J to 0 bases, leaving 4 bases not matched to a gene. The CDR3 is 15 residues long. The CDR3 is CASSRSDRANYGYTF. DNA for the CDR3: TGTGCCAGCAGCCGATCGGACAGGGCTAACTATGGCTACACCTTC.